The 8 T cell receptor beta chains reported below all come from one sample, sequenced in a study of beta chain features in type 1 diabetes. Study conclusions and caveats: TCRB CDR3 length was moderately but significantly reduced in all four CD4+ subsets of Type 1 diabetes patients.

All of the isolated RNA was reverse transcribed, so expressed TCRB transcripts were sequenced. Clones were sequenced by immunoSEQ multiplex PCR, and TCRdb holds only the in-frame ones, with some missing. The sample carries about 650,000 clones, approximately 13% recorded once. No antigen has been identified for these receptors. Input material: naive CD4+ T cells from blood. Source of these receptors: a young man with type 1 diabetes.

V is TRBV4-3 and J is TRBJ1-2, with 8 positions matching TRBD1. There are 13 residues in the CDR3. V trimming: 4 bases; J trimming: 5 bases; junction bases outside the gene matches: 3. Germline CDR1 LGHNA, CDR2 YSLEER. The CDR3: CASSRDRGYGYTF. CDR3 DNA: TGCGCCAGCAGCCGCGACAGGGGTTATGGCTACACCTTC.

This clone was observed a few times. This chain joins TRBV6-5 and TRBJ1-2; no definite D call. Trimming stripped 7 bases from V and 0 bases from J, with 9 bases between. This CDR3 comprises 13 residues. CDR1 and CDR2 from the germline V gene are MNHEY and SVGAGI. CDR3 in DNA: TGTGCCAGCACTAACGGGGCTAACTATGGCTACACCTTC. Protein: CASTNGANYGYTF.

This clone was detected a few times. CDR3 nucleotide sequence: TGTGCCAGCAGATCCCCAGGGGTTTACGGGGAGCTGTTTTTT. This codes for CASRSPGVYGELFF. This chain joins TRBV13 and TRBJ2-2, with D perhaps TRBD1 (6 bases). The CDR3 covers 14 residues. The germline CDR1 and CDR2 sequences are PRHDT and FYEKMQ (reference sequence). V lost 6 bases to trimming and J lost 7 bases, with 15 bases between them.

The chain has TRBV14 and TRBJ2-6; 7 nucleotides match TRBD1. V lost 2 bases to trimming and J lost 0 bases; unmatched junction nucleotides: 4. Germline V gene lookup returns CDR1 SGHDN and CDR2 FVKESK. CDR3 length: 17 amino acids. The DNA for the CDR3 is TGTGCCAGCAGCCAACCCCCAGGGGGCTCTGGGGCCAACGTCCTGACTTTC. This sequence encodes CASSQPPGGSGANVLTF.

The chain carries TRBV5-4 and TRBJ1-4; the D is unclear. V was clipped by 4 bases and J by 8 bases, with 24 bases between them. In germline, CDR1 is SGHNT, CDR2 YYREEE (reference sequence). This CDR3 has 17 residues. This CDR3 is CASSDASGVQRREKLFF. The CDR3 DNA is TGTGCCAGCAGCGACGCGAGCGGGGTACAACGACGGGAAAAACTGTTTTTT.

This chain uses TRBV2 with TRBJ1-2; D possibly corresponds to TRBD1 (6 bases). In germline, CDR1 is SNHLY, CDR2 FYNNEI. The CDR3 is 13 residues long. The V end was cut by 0 bases, the J end by 8 bases, with 10 bases between. The DNA for the CDR3 is TGTGCCAGCAGTGAAGCGCCCGGGGGCGGCTACACCTTC. Amino acid sequence: CASSEAPGGGYTF. Combining the CDR3 with reference TRBV2 and TRBJ1-2 gives the whole variable domain EPEVTQTPSHQVTQMGQEVILRCVPISNHLYFYWYRQILGQKVEFLVSFYNNEISEKSEIFDDQFSVERPDGSNFTLKIRSTKLEDSAMYFCASSEAPGGGYTFGSGTRLTVV.

Concerning this clone: Relative to the germline gene, one junction end is altered; a read error may explain this. The chain combines TRBV7-2 with TRBJ2-5, with TRBD1 matching over 7 bases. The CDR3 loop spans 15 amino acids. In germline, CDR1 is SGHTA, CDR2 FQGNSA. CDR3 coding DNA: TGTGCCAGCAGCGCAAGGACAGGTCTGAGAGAGGCCCAGTACTTC. Amino acids: CASSARTGLREAQYF.

This clone showed up just a few times. Different DNA sequences within this sample yield the same CDR3. This CDR3 reads CASSQDRNTEAFF. The CDR3 DNA is TGTGCCAGCAGCCAGGACAGGAACACTGAAGCTTTCTTT. The rearrangement links TRBV14 to TRBJ1-1; TRBD1 is a possible D gene (6 bases). Trimming cost V 3 bases and J 1 base, with 6 bases left between them. This CDR3 contains 13 residues. Germline CDR1 and CDR2: SGHDN and FVKESK.